Listed here is a single T cell receptor (beta chain). Its cognate antigen is unknown. This CDR3 has 13 amino acids. Germline CDR1 is SGDLS and CDR2 is YYNGEE. Trimming left V 2 bases short and J 6 bases short, with 11 bases between. Repertoires were generated with immunoSEQ multiplex PCR, while TCRdb's copy carries only in-frame clones and drops some. The sample records 40,000 or so clones, around 86% being singletons. The sample originates from a study of graft-versus-host responses after intestinal transplantation. Study in general: Every recipient had anti-thymocyte globulin induction and two to three years of tacrolimus plus steroids. Study outcomes and limitations: After transplant, early declines in HvG clones were associated with peak levels of circulating GvH clones.

The clonotype was recovered from a human patient who received an intestinal transplant, so some T cells may come from the graft donor. Material: PBMCs, obtained about 38 months after transplant. This chain links TRBV9 with TRBJ1-2, with unresolved D. The CDR3 nucleotides are TGTGCCAGCAGCGTTGGTCACCGAGATGGCTACACCTTC. Its protein product is CASSVGHRDGYTF.